What follows is one T cell receptor beta chain and its context. The method was immunoSEQ multiplex PCR; TCRdb's version includes in-frame clones alone and lacks a portion of them. The sample includes about 200,000 clones, about 86% of them seen just once. These data are taken from a study of blood T cell repertoires in COVID-19. Study as a whole: The United States, Italy and Spain supplied acute and convalescent COVID-19 samples.

The CDR3 length is 17 residues. V dropped 5 bases and J dropped 1; count of bases not matched to a gene: 8. Per germline, CDR1 SGHTA and CDR2 FQGTGA. This sequence was found in a woman aged 50 to 60 with acute or convalescent COVID-19. This chain connects TRBV7-3 to TRBJ1-1, with 12 nucleotides matching TRBD1. The sample consisted of peripheral blood. The CDR3 coding sequence is TGTGCCAGCAGCCTCGGGACAGGGGGCAGGAGGAACACTGAAGCTTTCTTT. It is translated as CASSLGTGGRRNTEAFF.